A selection of T cell receptor beta chains follows, all from one sample in a study of blood T cell repertoires in COVID-19. Assay: immunoSEQ multiplex PCR; the TCRdb copy retains only in-frame clones and omits some. The top ten hold around 1.1% of the sample, which has 300,000 or so clones, over 75% seen once. The sample consisted of PBMCs or T cells enriched from blood (not recorded which). These TCRs come from a woman in her twenties or thirties who had recovered from COVID-19. CDR3s include the opening cysteine and the closing phenylalanine or tryptophan. Fields, in order: V gene, CDR3 protein.

>TRBV7-9
CASSSANSDGYTF
>TRBV7-9
CASSFHREGTEAFF
>TRBV19
CASTGMMALSSYEQYF
>TRBV7-2
CASSLGLLNTEAFF
>TRBV27
CASSLDRGQQPQHF
>TRBV9
CASSPPQISSYNEQFF
>TRBV28
CASSSTGYYGYTF
>TRBV5-1
CASSLDRVGTEAFF
>TRBV13
CASSSIGTSGSGTYNEQFF
>TRBV5-6
CASSLGRLRDLPDTQYF
>TRBV5-5
CASSLFQGLAEYTGELFF
>TRBV28
CASSGDSYGYTF
>TRBV28
CASSQGLASTDTQYF
>TRBV28
CATSGTSLAYEQYF
>TRBV30
CACQSGNTIYF
>TRBV28
CVSRTNRDFYGYTF
>TRBV11-2
CASSLGRSGRFSYTF
>TRBV4-2
CASSGQGGALDQPQHF
>TRBV29-1
CSVLGGGLQETQYF
>TRBV28
CAAAGGQPQHF
>TRBV18
CASSPPVAGVIYGYTF
>TRBV7-2
CASSLSYEQYF
>TRBV10-3
CAISESQGGVYEQYF
>TRBV18
CASSPNSPRAGAYEQYF
>TRBV5-1
CASSPSTANEKLFF
>TRBV4-1
CASSQRTDYGYTF
>TRBV28
CASSLDRPPGDQPQHF
>TRBV6-2/TRBV6-3
CASSHFLILAGGGGETQYF